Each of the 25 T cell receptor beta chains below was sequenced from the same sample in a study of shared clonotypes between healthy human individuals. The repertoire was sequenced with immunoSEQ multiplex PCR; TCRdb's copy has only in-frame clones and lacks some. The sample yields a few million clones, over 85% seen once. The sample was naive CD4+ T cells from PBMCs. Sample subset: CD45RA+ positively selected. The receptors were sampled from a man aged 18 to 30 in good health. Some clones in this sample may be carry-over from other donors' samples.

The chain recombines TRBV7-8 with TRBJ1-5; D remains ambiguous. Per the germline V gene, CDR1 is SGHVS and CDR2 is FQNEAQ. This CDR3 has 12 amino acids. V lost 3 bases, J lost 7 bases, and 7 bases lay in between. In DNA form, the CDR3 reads TGTGCCAGCAGCTTCACGGGCCAGCCCCAGCATTTT. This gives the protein CASSFTGQPQHF.

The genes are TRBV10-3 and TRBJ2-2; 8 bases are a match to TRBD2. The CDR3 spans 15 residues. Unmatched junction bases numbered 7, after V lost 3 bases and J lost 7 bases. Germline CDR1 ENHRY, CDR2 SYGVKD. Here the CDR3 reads CAISESLAGNGELFF. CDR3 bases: TGTGCCATCAGTGAAAGTCTAGCGGGCAACGGGGAGCTGTTTTTT.

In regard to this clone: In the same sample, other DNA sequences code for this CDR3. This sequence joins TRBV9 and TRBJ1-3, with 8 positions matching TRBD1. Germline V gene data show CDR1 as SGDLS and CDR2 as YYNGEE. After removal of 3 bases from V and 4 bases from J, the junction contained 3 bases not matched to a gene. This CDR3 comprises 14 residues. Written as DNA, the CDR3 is TGTGCCAGCAGCGGAACAGGGGGAGGAAACACCATATATTTT. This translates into CASSGTGGGNTIYF.

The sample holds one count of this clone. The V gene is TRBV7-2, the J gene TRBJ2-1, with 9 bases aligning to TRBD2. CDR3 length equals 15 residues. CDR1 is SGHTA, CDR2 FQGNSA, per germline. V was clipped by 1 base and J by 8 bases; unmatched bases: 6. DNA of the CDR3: TGTGCCAGCAGCTTAGTGAGGACTAGCGTTGATGAGCAGTTCTTC. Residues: CASSLVRTSVDEQFF.

The DNA of the CDR3 is TGTGCCAGCAGCTTGGTGGACTCTGGAAACACCATATATTTT. This encodes CASSLVDSGNTIYF. The V gene is TRBV5-5, the J gene TRBJ1-3; D is unresolved. V was cut by 0 bases and J by 0 bases, with 4 bases left in between. The CDR3 runs to 14 residues. Germline assignment: CDR1 SGHKS and CDR2 YYEKEE (reference sequence).

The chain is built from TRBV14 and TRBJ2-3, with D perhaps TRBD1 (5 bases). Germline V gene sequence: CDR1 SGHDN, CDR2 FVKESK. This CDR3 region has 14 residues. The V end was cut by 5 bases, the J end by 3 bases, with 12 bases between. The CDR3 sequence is CASSGFRVTDTQYF. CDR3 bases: TGTGCCAGCAGCGGGTTCAGGGTAACAGATACGCAGTATTTT.

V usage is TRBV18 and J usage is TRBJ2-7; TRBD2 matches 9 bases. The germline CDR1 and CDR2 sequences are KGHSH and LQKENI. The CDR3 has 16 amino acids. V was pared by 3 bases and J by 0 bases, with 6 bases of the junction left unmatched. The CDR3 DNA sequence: TGTGCCAGCTCACCGCGGGGGGGGAGGGCCTCCTACGAGCAGTACTTC. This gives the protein CASSPRGGRASYEQYF.

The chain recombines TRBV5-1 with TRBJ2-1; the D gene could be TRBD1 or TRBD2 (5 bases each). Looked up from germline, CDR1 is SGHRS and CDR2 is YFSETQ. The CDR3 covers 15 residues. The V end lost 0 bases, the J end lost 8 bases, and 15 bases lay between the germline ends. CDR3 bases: TGCGCCAGCAGCTTGGCGGGGCCCAGGTGGGATGAGCAGTTCTTC. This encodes CASSLAGPRWDEQFF.

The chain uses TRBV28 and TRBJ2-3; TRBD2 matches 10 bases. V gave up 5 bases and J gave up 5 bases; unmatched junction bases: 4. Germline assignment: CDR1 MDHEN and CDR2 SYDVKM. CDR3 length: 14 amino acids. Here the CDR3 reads CASSLAGEEDTQYF. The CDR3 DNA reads TGTGCCAGCAGTCTAGCGGGAGAGGAAGATACGCAGTATTTT.

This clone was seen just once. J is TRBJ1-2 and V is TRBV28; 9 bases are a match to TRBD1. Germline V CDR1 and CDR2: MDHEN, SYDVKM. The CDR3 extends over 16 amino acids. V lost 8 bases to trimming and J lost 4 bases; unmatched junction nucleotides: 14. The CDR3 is CASRGPTGGIIYGYTF. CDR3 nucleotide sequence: TGTGCCAGCCGAGGACCGACAGGGGGTATTATCTATGGCTACACCTTC.

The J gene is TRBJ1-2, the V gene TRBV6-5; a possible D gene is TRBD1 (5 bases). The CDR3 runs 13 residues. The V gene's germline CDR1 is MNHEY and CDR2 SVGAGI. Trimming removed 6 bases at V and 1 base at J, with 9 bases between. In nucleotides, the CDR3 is TGTGCCAGCAGGGCCGACAGTAACTATGGCTACACCTTC. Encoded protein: CASRADSNYGYTF.

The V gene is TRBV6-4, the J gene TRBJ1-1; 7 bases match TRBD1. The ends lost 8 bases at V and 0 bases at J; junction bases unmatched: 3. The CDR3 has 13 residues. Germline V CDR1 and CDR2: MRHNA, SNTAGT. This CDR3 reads CASQQGLNTEAFF. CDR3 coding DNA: TGTGCCAGCCAACAGGGGCTGAACACTGAAGCTTTCTTT.

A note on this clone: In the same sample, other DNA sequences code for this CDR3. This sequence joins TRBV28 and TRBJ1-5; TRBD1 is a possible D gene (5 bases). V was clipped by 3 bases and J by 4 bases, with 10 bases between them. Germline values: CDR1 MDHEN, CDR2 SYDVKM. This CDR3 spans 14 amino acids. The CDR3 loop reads CASSLGGTNQPQHF. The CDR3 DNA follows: TGTGCCAGCAGTTTGGGAGGGACGAATCAGCCCCAGCATTTT. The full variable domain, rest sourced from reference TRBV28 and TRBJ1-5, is DVKVTQSSRYLVKRTGEKVFLECVQDMDHENMFWYRQDPGLGLRLIYFSYDVKMKEKGDIPEGYSVSREKKERFSLILESASTNQTSMYLCASSLGGTNQPQHFGDGTRLSIL.

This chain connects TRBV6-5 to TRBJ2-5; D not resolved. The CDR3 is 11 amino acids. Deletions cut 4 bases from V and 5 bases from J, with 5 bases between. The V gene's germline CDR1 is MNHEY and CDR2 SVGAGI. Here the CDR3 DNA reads TGTGCCAGCAGTTTCTACGAGACCCAGTACTTC. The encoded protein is CASSFYETQYF.

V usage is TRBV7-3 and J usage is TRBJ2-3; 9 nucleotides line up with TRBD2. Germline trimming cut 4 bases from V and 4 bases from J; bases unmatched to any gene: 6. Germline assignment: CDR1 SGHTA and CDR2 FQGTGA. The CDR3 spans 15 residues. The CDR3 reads CASSSLAGVADTQYF. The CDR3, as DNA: TGTGCCAGCAGCTCCTTAGCGGGAGTCGCAGATACGCAGTATTTT.

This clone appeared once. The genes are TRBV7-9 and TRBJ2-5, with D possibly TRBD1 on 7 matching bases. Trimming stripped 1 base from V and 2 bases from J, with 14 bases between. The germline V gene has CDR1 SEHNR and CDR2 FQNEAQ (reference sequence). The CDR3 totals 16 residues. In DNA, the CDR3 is TGTGCCAGCAGCTTAGGGACAGGTGGGGGGCAAGAGACCCAGTACTTC. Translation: CASSLGTGGGQETQYF.

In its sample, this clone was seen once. DNA for the CDR3: TGTGCCAGCAGCCCACGGGCGACAGCCCCCCAAGAGACCCAGTACTTC. Protein: CASSPRATAPQETQYF. The chain carries TRBV7-6 and TRBJ2-5, with a tentative D call TRBD1 (5 bases). Trimming removed 5 bases at V and 1 base at J, with 17 bases between. Per germline, CDR1 SGHVS and CDR2 FNYEAQ. The CDR3 extends over 16 amino acids.

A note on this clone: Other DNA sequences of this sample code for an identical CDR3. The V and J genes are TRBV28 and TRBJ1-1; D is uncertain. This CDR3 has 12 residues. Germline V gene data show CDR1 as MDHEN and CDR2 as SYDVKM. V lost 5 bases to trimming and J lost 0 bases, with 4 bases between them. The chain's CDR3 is CASSQVNTEAFF. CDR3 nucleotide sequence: TGTGCCAGCAGTCAGGTGAACACTGAAGCTTTCTTT.

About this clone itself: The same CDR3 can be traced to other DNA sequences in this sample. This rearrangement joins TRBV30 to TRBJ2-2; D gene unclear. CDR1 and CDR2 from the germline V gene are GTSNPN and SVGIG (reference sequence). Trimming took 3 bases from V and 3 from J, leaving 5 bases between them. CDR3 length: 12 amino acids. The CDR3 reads CAWSDDTGELFF. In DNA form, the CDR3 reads TGTGCCTGGAGCGACGACACCGGGGAGCTGTTTTTT.

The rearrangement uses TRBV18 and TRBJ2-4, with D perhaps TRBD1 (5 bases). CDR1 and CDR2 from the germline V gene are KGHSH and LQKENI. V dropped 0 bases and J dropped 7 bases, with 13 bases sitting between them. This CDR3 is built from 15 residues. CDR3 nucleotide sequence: TGTGCCAGCTCACCACCGGGTTCAGGGCGGAACATTCAGTACTTC. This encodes CASSPPGSGRNIQYF. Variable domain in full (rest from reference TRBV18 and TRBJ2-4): NAGVMQNPRHLVRRRGQEARLRCSPMKGHSHVYWYRQLPEEGLKFMVYLQKENIIDESGMPKERFSAEFPKEGPSILRIQQVVRGDSAAYFCASSPPGSGRNIQYFGAGTRLSVL.

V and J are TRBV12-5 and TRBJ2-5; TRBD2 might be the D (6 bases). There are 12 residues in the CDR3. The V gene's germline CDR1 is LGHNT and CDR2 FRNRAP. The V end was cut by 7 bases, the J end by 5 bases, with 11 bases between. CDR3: CASAGASETQYF. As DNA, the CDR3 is TGTGCTAGTGCGGGAGCGAGTGAGACCCAGTACTTC.

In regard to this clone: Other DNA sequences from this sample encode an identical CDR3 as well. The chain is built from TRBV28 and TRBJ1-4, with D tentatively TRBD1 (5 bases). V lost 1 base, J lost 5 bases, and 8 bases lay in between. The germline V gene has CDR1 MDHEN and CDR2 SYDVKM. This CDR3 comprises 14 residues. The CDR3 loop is CASSLLRTNEKLFF. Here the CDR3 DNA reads TGTGCCAGCAGTTTATTACGGACAAATGAAAAACTGTTTTTT.

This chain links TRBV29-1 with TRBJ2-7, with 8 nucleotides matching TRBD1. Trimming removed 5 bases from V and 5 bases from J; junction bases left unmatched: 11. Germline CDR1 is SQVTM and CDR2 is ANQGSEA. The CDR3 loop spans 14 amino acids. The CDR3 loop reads CSVTTGGTRHEQYF. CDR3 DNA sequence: TGCAGCGTTACCACAGGGGGGACACGGCACGAGCAGTACTTC.

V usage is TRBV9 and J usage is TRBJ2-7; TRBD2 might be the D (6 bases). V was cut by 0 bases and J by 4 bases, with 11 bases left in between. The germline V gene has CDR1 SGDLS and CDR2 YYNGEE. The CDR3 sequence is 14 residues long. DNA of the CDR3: TGTGCCAGCAGCGTAGCCGGGAGCGTGTACGAGCAGTACTTC. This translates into CASSVAGSVYEQYF. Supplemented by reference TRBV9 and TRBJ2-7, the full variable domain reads DSGVTQTPKHLITATGQRVTLRCSPRSGDLSVYWYQQSLDQGLQFLIQYYNGEERAKGNILERFSAQQFPDLHSELNLSSLELGDSALYFCASSVAGSVYEQYFGPGTRLTVT.

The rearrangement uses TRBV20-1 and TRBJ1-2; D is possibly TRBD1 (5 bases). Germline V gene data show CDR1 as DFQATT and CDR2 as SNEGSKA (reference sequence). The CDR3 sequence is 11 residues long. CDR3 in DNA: TGCAGCCCCGGGACGGCTGCTGGCTACACCTTC. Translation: CSPGTAAGYTF.